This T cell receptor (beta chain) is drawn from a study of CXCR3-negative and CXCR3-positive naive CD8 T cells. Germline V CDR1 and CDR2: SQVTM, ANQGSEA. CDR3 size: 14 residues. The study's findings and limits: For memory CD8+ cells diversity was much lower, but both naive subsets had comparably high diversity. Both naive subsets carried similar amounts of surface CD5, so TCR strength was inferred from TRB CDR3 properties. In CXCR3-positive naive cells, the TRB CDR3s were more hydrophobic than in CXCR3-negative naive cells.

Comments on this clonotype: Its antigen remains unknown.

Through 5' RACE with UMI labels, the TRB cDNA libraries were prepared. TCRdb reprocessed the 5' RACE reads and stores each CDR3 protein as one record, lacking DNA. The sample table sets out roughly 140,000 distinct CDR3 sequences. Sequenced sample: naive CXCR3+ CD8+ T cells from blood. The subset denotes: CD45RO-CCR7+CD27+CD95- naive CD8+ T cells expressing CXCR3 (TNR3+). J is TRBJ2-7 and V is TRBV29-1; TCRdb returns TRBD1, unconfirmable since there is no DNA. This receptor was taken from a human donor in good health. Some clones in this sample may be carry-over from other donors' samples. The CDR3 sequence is CSVEDYPSSYEQYF.